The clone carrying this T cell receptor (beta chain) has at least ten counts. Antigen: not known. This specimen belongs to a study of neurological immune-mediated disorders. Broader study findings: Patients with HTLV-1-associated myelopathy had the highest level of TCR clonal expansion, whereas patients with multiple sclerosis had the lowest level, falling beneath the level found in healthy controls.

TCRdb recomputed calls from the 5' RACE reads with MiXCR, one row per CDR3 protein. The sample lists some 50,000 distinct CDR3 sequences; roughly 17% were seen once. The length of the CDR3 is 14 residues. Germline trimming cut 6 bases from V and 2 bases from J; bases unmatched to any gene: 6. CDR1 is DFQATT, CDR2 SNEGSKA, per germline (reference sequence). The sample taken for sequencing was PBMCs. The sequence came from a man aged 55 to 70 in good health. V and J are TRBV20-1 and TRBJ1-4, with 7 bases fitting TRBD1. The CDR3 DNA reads TGCAGTGCAGCAGGGGGAGCGACTAATGAAAAACTGTTTTTT. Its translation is CSAAGGATNEKLFF.